The 24 T cell receptor beta chains below come from one sample, sequenced in a study of early stage breast cancer tumors. Libraries were prepared by immunoSEQ multiplex PCR; TCRdb keeps only in-frame clonotypes and omits some of them. This repertoire shows roughly 58,000 clones, under 95% found once; its top ten account for about 5%. The sequencing input was blood. All receptors derive from a person aged 70 to 79 with breast cancer.

This chain uses TRBV6-5 with TRBJ1-3; 7 bases are a match to TRBD1. Germline values: CDR1 MNHEY, CDR2 SVGAGI. V gave up 7 bases and J gave up 2 bases; unmatched junction bases: 5. The CDR3 is 14 residues long. This CDR3 is CASNKQGAGNTIYF. CDR3 DNA: TGTGCCAGCAACAAGCAGGGGGCTGGAAACACCATATATTTT.

The rearrangement joins TRBV7-2 to TRBJ1-4; 7 bases are shared with TRBD1. The CDR3 spans 14 residues. After removal of 6 bases from V and 1 base from J, the junction contained 2 bases not matched to a gene. Germline CDR1 reads SGHTA; CDR2 reads FQGNSA. CDR3 in DNA: TGTGCCAGCAGTTGGGACAGAACTAATGAAAAACTGTTTTTT. As protein: CASSWDRTNEKLFF.

V gene TRBV21-1 combines with J gene TRBJ2-7; TRBD2, the table's D call, was not compared with the DNA. TRBV21-1 is deemed a pseudogene. The CDR3 sequence is 16 residues long. Here the CDR3 DNA reads TGTGCCAGCAGCGGGGGAGGGACTAGCGCTACCTACGAGCAGTACTTC. Translation: CASSGGGTSATYEQYF.

Points on this clone: At one end, the junction sequence differs from germline, possibly due to a read error. The chain uses TRBV4-1 and TRBJ1-2, with D perhaps TRBD1 (6 bases). CDR1 and CDR2 from the germline V gene are MGHRA and YSYEKL. This CDR3 contains 15 residues. CDR3 nucleotide sequence: TGCGCCAGCAGCCAAGATGCACGGGCCGGGGGGGCGTGGGTCTTC. Amino acids: CASSQDARAGGAWVF.

V and J are TRBV6-5 and TRBJ2-5; 8 nucleotides align to TRBD1. Germline V gene data show CDR1 as MNHEY and CDR2 as SVGAGI. V shed 2 bases and J 4 bases; nucleotides not matched to a gene: 3. This CDR3 region has 14 residues. The CDR3: CASSYQGARETQYF. CDR3 DNA: TGTGCCAGCAGTTACCAGGGGGCAAGAGAGACCCAGTACTTC.

The chain uses TRBV4-3 and TRBJ2-1, with a weak D call TRBD2 (5 bases). CDR1 and CDR2 (germline): LGHNA, YSLEER. V was trimmed by 0 bases and J by 1 base, leaving 13 bases between them. This CDR3 contains 17 residues. In nucleotides, the CDR3 is TGCGCCAGCAGCCAAGATGTCGGCGGGCATTCCTACAATGAGCAGTTCTTC. Translated, it gives CASSQDVGGHSYNEQFF.

The chain couples TRBV29-1 to TRBJ2-2, with 8 bases aligning to TRBD2. Trimming took 5 bases from V and 15 from J; bases not matched to a gene: 14. The germline V gene encodes CDR1 SQVTM and CDR2 ANQGSEA. CDR3 size: 13 residues. This CDR3 reads CSVRQRGGINLFF. Here the CDR3 DNA reads TGCAGCGTTCGTCAACGCGGGGGGATTAATTTGTTTTTT.

V is TRBV6-6 and J is TRBJ2-1; the match to TRBD2 covers 12 bases. Germline V CDR1 and CDR2: MNHNY, SVGAGI (reference sequence). V lost 6 bases, J lost 6 bases, and 6 bases stayed unmatched. This CDR3 comprises 15 residues. The CDR3 loop is CASSRGLAGSNEQFF. In nucleotides, the CDR3 is TGTGCCAGCAGCCGGGGACTAGCGGGTAGCAATGAGCAGTTCTTC.

This clone was seen a single time. The V and J genes are TRBV6-6 and TRBJ2-5; possibly TRBD2 for D (6 bases). This CDR3 has 12 residues. The ends were cut back, 5 bases at V and 2 bases at J, with 6 bases in the middle. Germline V CDR1 and CDR2: MNHNY, SVGAGI (reference sequence). The chain's CDR3 is CASSGGQETQYF. The CDR3 DNA reads TGTGCCAGCAGTGGGGGGCAAGAGACCCAGTACTTC.

V is TRBV7-2 and J is TRBJ2-2; weak D call: TRBD1 (7 bases). CDR3 length equals 16 residues. Germline CDR1 SGHTA, CDR2 FQGNSA. The V end lost 0 bases, the J end lost 3 bases, and 11 bases lay between the germline ends. The CDR3, as DNA: TGTGCCAGCAGCTTAGCGCGGGGACAGCACACCGGGGAGCTGTTTTTT. It is translated as CASSLARGQHTGELFF.

The rearrangement uses TRBV29-1 and TRBJ2-5; 8 bases line up with TRBD2. V lost 8 bases to trimming and J lost 5 bases; unmatched junction nucleotides: 13. This CDR3 contains 14 residues. Germline CDR1 SQVTM, CDR2 ANQGSEA. In DNA, the CDR3 is TGCAGCTCGAGAGCGGGAGCCTTCCGGGAGACCCAGTACTTC. It translates to CSSRAGAFRETQYF. The complete variable domain, with remaining parts taken from reference TRBV29-1 and TRBJ2-5, reads SAVISQKPSRDICQRGTSLTIQCQVDSQVTMMFWYRQQPGQSLTLIATANQGSEATYESGFVIDKFPISRPNLTFSTLTVSNMSPEDSSIYLCSSRAGAFRETQYFGPGTRLLVL.

This chain connects TRBV6-6 to TRBJ1-1; D is ambiguous. Germline V gene lookup returns CDR1 MNHNY and CDR2 SVGAGI (reference sequence). The CDR3 is 14 residues long. V was pared by 5 bases and J by 1 base, with 11 bases between. The CDR3 nucleotides are TGTGCCAGCAGTAGCGTCTCGGGGAACACTGAAGCTTTCTTT. It specifies CASSSVSGNTEAFF.

The V call is TRBV18, the J call TRBJ1-1; 7 bases are shared with TRBD1. There are 17 residues in the CDR3. V shed 2 bases, J shed 2 bases, and the junction held 11 bases outside the gene matches. CDR1 is KGHSH and CDR2 is LQKENI in the germline V gene. CDR3 sequence (DNA): TGTGCCAGCTCACCAGGCAAGGGGGCGCGTCACAACACTGAAGCTTTCTTT. Its translation: CASSPGKGARHNTEAFF.

CDR3 sequence: CASSSSSEQYF. The CDR3 DNA reads TGTGCCAGCTCGTCGTCCAGCGAGCAGTACTTC. The chain is built from TRBV18 and TRBJ2-7; D is unresolved. The CDR3 runs 11 residues. The germline V and J ends were trimmed by 6 bases and 6 bases, with 9 bases remaining between them. CDR1 and CDR2 (germline): KGHSH, LQKENI.

The chain couples TRBV10-2 to TRBJ1-1, with D maybe TRBD1 (6 bases). V was clipped by 8 bases and J by 0 bases, with 13 bases between them. The CDR3 contains 14 residues. Germline V gene sequence: CDR1 WSHSY, CDR2 SAAADI. Written as DNA, the CDR3 is TGCGCCAGCGCAGACGGACAGATGAACACTGAAGCTTTCTTT. It translates to CASADGQMNTEAFF.

The chain employs TRBV11-2 and TRBJ2-1; D gene unclear. Trimming took 0 bases from V and 10 from J, leaving 10 bases between them. Per germline, CDR1 SGHAT and CDR2 FQNNGV. This CDR3 is 13 amino acids long. DNA of the CDR3: TGTGCCAGCAGCTTAGAGCCCCAGAGGGAGCAGTTCTTC. Its protein product is CASSLEPQREQFF. Full variable domain (missing parts from reference TRBV11-2 and TRBJ2-1): EAGVAQSPRYKIIEKRQSVAFWCNPISGHATLYWYQQILGQGPKLLIQFQNNGVVDDSQLPKDRFSAERLKGVDSTLKIQPAKLEDSAVYLCASSLEPQREQFFGPGTRLTVL.

The chain recombines TRBV4-1 with TRBJ1-4, with TRBD1 matching 12 bases. Germline V lookup: CDR1 MGHRA, CDR2 YSYEKL. The V and J ends lost 1 base and 8 bases, in that order; junction bases with no gene match: 14. The CDR3 runs 19 residues. CDR3 in DNA: TGCGCCAGCAGCCAAGTCTGGTGGGGACAGGGGGCCTCCGAGGAAAAACTGTTTTTT. Amino acids: CASSQVWWGQGASEEKLFF.

The J gene is TRBJ1-5, the V gene TRBV11-2; D is ambiguous. Germline CDR1 SGHAT, CDR2 FQNNGV. The CDR3 is 15 residues long. V shed 4 bases and J shed 6 bases, with 16 bases lying between them. The CDR3 bases are TGTGCCAGCAGCTCCCCCCTAGCCGTCGGTCAGCCCCAGCATTTT. This sequence encodes CASSSPLAVGQPQHF.

This chain uses TRBV2 with TRBJ2-1; D remains unclear. V dropped 2 bases and J dropped 1 base, with 9 bases sitting between them. CDR1 and CDR2 from the germline V gene are SNHLY and FYNNEI. This CDR3 has 15 residues. In DNA form, the CDR3 reads TGTGCCAGCAGTGAATACGGTGGTTCCTACAATGAGCAGTTCTTC. It encodes CASSEYGGSYNEQFF.

This chain joins TRBV7-9 and TRBJ2-5; TRBD1 agrees at 11 bases. Germline CDR1 SEHNR, CDR2 FQNEAQ (reference sequence). The ends lost 5 bases at V and 4 bases at J; junction bases unmatched: 6. The CDR3 extends over 15 amino acids. The CDR3 reads CASSAGTGGAETQYF. The DNA for the CDR3 is TGTGCCAGCAGCGCTGGGACAGGGGGGGCAGAGACCCAGTACTTC.

The rearrangement links TRBV19 to TRBJ1-4; 7 nucleotides match TRBD1. The trim removed 5 bases at V and 0 bases at J, leaving 9 bases unmatched. CDR3 length equals 17 residues. Germline assignment: CDR1 LNHDA and CDR2 SQIVND (reference sequence). The CDR3 bases are TGTGCCAGTAGTGGAGTGGGACAGCAGGCAACTAATGAAAAACTGTTTTTT. It is translated as CASSGVGQQATNEKLFF.

This chain joins TRBV19 and TRBJ1-6; D is uncertain. This CDR3 contains 13 residues. Germline-derived CDR1 and CDR2 are LNHDA and SQIVND (reference sequence). Trimming took 7 bases from V and 9 from J, leaving 13 bases between them. In DNA form, the CDR3 reads TGTGCCAGTAAACTCGGCCGGGGTTCACCCCTCCACTTT. It translates to CASKLGRGSPLHF.

The sample holds one count of this clone. The chain carries TRBV12-1 and TRBJ2-5; the D segment call TRBD2 is taken from the table without a DNA check. TRBV12-1 is a known pseudogene. CDR3 length: 17 amino acids. The CDR3 region is CASSLGLAGGLAETQYF. The CDR3 coding sequence is TGTGCCAGCAGCTTGGGACTAGCGGGAGGCCTAGCAGAGACCCAGTACTTC.

The table lists this clone with a count of one. The chain combines TRBV5-1 with TRBJ2-3; 12 nucleotides agree with TRBD2. V lost 0 bases, J lost 6 bases, and 5 bases stayed unmatched. Per the germline V gene, CDR1 is SGHRS and CDR2 is YFSETQ. CDR3 length: 16 amino acids. The DNA for the CDR3 is TGCGCCAGCAGCTTGGCAACTAGCGGGGGGCGGGATACGCAGTATTTT. It codes for CASSLATSGGRDTQYF.